This T cell receptor (beta chain) was recorded in a study of beta chain features in type 1 diabetes. Study-wide background: Age, gender, cell numbers and subset yield matched between patients and controls. Sorted cells from all samples, numbering fewer than 120,000,000, were examined. Study outcomes and limitations: Compared to healthy donors, patients appeared to have naive, central memory and Treg TCRB repertoires that were more alike.

This clone was observed a handful of times. Its antigen is unidentified. The CDR3 covers 17 residues. With V trimmed by 2 bases and J by 3 bases, 9 bases remained unmatched. CDR1 is MNHNS and CDR2 is SASEGT in the germline V gene. Sequencing targeted expressed TCRB transcripts, as all isolated RNA had been reverse transcribed. Profiled with immunoSEQ multiplex PCR; TCRdb holds only in-frame clones, not every one. The profile shows about 300,000 clones, approximately 8.1% of them singletons. J is TRBJ1-4 and V is TRBV6-1, with TRBD1 matching over 7 bases. The source is a woman aged 18-29 years in good health. Sequencing was carried out using central memory CD4+ T cells from blood. CDR3: CASSETGTVSSNEKLFF. CDR3 bases: TGTGCCAGCAGTGAAACGGGGACAGTTAGCTCTAATGAAAAACTGTTTTTT.